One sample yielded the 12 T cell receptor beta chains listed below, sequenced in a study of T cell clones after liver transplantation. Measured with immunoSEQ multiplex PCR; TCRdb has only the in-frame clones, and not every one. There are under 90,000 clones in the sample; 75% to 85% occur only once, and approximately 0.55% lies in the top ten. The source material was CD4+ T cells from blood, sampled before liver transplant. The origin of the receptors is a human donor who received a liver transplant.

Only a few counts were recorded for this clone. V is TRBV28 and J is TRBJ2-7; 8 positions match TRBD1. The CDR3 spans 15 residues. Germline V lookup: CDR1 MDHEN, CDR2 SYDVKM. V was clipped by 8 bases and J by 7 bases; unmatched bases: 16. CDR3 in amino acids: CASYPSGGARREQYF. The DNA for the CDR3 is TGTGCCAGCTACCCCTCAGGGGGCGCCCGGAGGGAGCAGTACTTC.

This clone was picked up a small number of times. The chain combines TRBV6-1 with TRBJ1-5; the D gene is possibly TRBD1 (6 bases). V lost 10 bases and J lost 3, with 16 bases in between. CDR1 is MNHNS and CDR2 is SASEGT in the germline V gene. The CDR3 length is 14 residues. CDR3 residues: CATRTANNNQPQHF. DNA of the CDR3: TGTGCCACCCGGACAGCAAATAACAATCAGCCCCAGCATTTT.

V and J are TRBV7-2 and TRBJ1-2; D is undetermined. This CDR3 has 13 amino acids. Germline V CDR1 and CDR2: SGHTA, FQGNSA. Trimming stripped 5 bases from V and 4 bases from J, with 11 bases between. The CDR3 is CASSPRWGYGYTF. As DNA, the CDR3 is TGTGCCAGCAGCCCACGATGGGGCTATGGCTACACCTTC.

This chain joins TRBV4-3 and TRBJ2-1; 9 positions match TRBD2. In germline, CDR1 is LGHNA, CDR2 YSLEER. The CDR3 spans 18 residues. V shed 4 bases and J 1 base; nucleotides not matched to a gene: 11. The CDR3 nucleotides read TGCGCCAGCAGCCCCTCTAGCGGGGAAAGAGTGTCCTACAATGAGCAGTTCTTC. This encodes CASSPSSGERVSYNEQFF.

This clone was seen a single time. CDR3 in DNA: TGTGCCAGCAGCTTGGGACAGAGAAATCAGCCCCAGCATTTT. Residues: CASSLGQRNQPQHF. The rearrangement joins TRBV5-8 to TRBJ1-5; a possible D gene is TRBD1 (5 bases). V gave up 0 bases and J gave up 4 bases, with 8 bases separating them. From germline, CDR1 is SGHTS and CDR2 YDEGEE. The CDR3 length is 14 residues.

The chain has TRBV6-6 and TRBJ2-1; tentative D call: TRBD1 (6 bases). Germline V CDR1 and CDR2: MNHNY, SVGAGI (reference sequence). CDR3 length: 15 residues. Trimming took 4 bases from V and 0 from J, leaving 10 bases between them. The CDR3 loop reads CASSSQGSSYNEQFF. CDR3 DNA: TGTGCCAGCAGTTCCCAGGGGAGCTCCTACAATGAGCAGTTCTTC.

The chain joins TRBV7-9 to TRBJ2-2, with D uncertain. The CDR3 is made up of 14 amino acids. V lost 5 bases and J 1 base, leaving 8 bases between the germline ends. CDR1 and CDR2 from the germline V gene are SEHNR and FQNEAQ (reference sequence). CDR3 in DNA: TGTGCCAGCAGCCCGACGCAGAACACCGGGGAGCTGTTTTTT. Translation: CASSPTQNTGELFF.

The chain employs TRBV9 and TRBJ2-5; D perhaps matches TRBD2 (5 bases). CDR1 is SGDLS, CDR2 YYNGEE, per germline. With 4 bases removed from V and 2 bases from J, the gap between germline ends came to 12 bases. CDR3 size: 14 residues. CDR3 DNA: TGTGCCAGCAGCCTATCTGGCGGGCAAGAGACCCAGTACTTC. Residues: CASSLSGGQETQYF.

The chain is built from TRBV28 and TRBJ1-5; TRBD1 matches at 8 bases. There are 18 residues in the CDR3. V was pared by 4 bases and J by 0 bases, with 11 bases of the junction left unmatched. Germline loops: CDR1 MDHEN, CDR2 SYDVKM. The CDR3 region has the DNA TGTGCCAGCAGTTCCAGGACAGGGATGATTGTTAGCAATCAGCCCCAGCATTTT. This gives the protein CASSSRTGMIVSNQPQHF.

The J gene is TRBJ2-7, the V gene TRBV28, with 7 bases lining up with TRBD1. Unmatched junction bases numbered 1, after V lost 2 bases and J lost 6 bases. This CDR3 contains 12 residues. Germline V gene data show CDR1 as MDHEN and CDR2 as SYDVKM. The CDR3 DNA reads TGTGCCAGCAGTTTACACAGGGGCGAGCAGTACTTC. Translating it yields CASSLHRGEQYF.

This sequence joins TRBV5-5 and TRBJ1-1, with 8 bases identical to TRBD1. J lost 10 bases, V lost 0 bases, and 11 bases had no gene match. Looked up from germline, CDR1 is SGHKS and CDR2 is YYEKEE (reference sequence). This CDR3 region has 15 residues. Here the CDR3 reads CASSLVGTGGQGAFF. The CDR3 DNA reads TGTGCCAGCAGCTTGGTAGGGACAGGTGGGCAGGGAGCTTTCTTT. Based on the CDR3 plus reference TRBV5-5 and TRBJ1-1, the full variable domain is DAGVTQSPTHLIKTRGQQVTLRCSPISGHKSVSWYQQVLGQGPQFIFQYYEKEERGRGNFPDRFSARQFPNYSSELNVNALLLGDSALYLCASSLVGTGGQGAFFGQGTRLTVV.

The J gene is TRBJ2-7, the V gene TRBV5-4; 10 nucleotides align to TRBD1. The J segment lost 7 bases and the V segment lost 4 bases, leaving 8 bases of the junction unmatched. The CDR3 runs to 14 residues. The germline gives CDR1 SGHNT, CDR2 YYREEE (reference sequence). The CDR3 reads CASSLGQGRREQYF. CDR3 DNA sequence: TGTGCCAGCAGCCTGGGACAGGGGCGGAGGGAGCAGTACTTC.